These 10 T cell receptor beta chains were sequenced from one sample in a study of blood T cell repertoires in COVID-19. Libraries were prepared by immunoSEQ multiplex PCR; TCRdb keeps only in-frame clonotypes and omits some of them. Among under 300,000 clones, about four fifths were seen once, and the ten largest hold over 9%. The material sequenced was peripheral blood. These receptors originate from a woman aged 45-65 years who had recovered from COVID-19.

The chain uses TRBV7-9 and TRBJ2-1; TRBD2 might be the D (7 bases). Trimming shortened V by 2 bases and J by 8 bases, and 16 bases separated the two germline ends. CDR3 size: 15 residues. Germline V gives CDR1 SEHNR, CDR2 FQNEAQ (reference sequence). CDR3 bases: TGTGCCAGCAGCTTACGCGGGGGCGGAGATCATGAGCAGTTCTTC. Translation: CASSLRGGGDHEQFF.

This clone occurred once. The chain recombines TRBV6-6 with TRBJ2-7; D gene ambiguous. V lost 6 bases, J lost 4 bases, and 19 bases lay in between. The CDR3 extends over 15 amino acids. The germline V gene encodes CDR1 MNHNY and CDR2 SVGAGI (reference sequence). Here the CDR3 reads CASRSDSALYYEQYF. The CDR3 bases are TGTGCCAGCAGATCCGACTCAGCGCTTTATTACGAGCAGTACTTC.

This chain connects TRBV6-5 to TRBJ1-1; the D gene is possibly TRBD1 (6 bases). The V gene lost 5 bases and the J gene lost 3 bases, with 10 bases spanning the gap. Germline V gene sequence: CDR1 MNHEY, CDR2 SVGAGI. The CDR3 is 13 amino acids. CDR3 nucleotides: TGTGCCAGCAGTCCAGGGGCGTACACTGAAGCTTTCTTT. This sequence encodes CASSPGAYTEAFF.

Turning to this clone: Other DNA variants within this sample encode the same CDR3. The rearrangement uses TRBV7-2 and TRBJ1-5, with D perhaps TRBD1 (5 bases). This CDR3 is built from 15 residues. Germline CDR1 SGHTA, CDR2 FQGNSA. Trimming left V 2 bases short and J 2 bases short, with 10 bases between. The CDR3 sequence is CASSLTGTGNQPQHF. The CDR3 DNA reads as TGTGCCAGCAGCTTAACAGGAACTGGCAATCAGCCCCAGCATTTT.

The chain is built from TRBV28 and TRBJ1-5, with TRBD1 matching 7 bases. The CDR3 extends over 17 amino acids. CDR1 MDHEN and CDR2 SYDVKM come from the germline V gene. V was clipped by 3 bases and J by 7 bases; unmatched bases: 15. CDR3 in amino acids: CASSFPPGQKVVQPQHF. The CDR3 DNA sequence: TGTGCCAGCAGTTTCCCCCCGGGACAGAAAGTTGTACAGCCCCAGCATTTT.

The chain employs TRBV6-5 and TRBJ1-5, with TRBD1 matching 8 bases. J gave up 6 bases and V 0 bases, and 7 bases lay outside the gene matches. The CDR3 loop spans 16 amino acids. Germline lookup yields CDR1 MNHEY and CDR2 SVGAGI. CDR3 protein: CASSYSGQGATQPQHF. As DNA, the CDR3 is TGTGCCAGCAGTTACTCTGGTCAGGGGGCGACTCAGCCCCAGCATTTT.

The chain links TRBV19 to TRBJ2-1; 9 nucleotides agree with TRBD2. The CDR3 totals 16 residues. Germline V CDR1 and CDR2: LNHDA, SQIVND (reference sequence). V dropped 4 bases and J dropped 3; count of bases not matched to a gene: 7. CDR3 protein: CASSTPPAGGYNEQFF. For the CDR3, the DNA is TGTGCCAGTAGTACCCCCCCAGCGGGGGGCTACAATGAGCAGTTCTTC.

This clone was seen just once. This chain connects TRBV27 to TRBJ2-1, with a weak D call TRBD1 (6 bases). CDR3 length: 15 residues. The V gene lost 3 bases and the J gene lost 7 bases, with 16 bases spanning the gap. The V gene's germline CDR1 is MNHEY and CDR2 SMNVEV (reference sequence). For the CDR3, the DNA is TGTGCCAGCAGTTTTGGGGGTCGGACAGTGAATGAGCAGTTCTTC. This translates into CASSFGGRTVNEQFF.

The V and J genes are TRBV2 and TRBJ2-2; maybe TRBD2 (5 bases). The V gene's germline CDR1 is SNHLY and CDR2 FYNNEI. Trimming stripped 4 bases from V and 4 bases from J, with 7 bases between. The CDR3 has 13 amino acids. This CDR3 reads CASSARGTGELFF. The DNA for the CDR3 is TGTGCCAGCAGTGCTCGGGGCACCGGGGAGCTGTTTTTT.

The chain recombines TRBV5-1 with TRBJ2-2; 7 bases line up with TRBD1. J lost 3 bases, V lost 6 bases, and 2 bases had no gene match. The germline V gene encodes CDR1 SGHRS and CDR2 YFSETQ. The CDR3 is 13 residues long. The DNA for the CDR3 is TGCGCCAGCATTCAGGGGGACACCGGGGAGCTGTTTTTT. This sequence encodes CASIQGDTGELFF.